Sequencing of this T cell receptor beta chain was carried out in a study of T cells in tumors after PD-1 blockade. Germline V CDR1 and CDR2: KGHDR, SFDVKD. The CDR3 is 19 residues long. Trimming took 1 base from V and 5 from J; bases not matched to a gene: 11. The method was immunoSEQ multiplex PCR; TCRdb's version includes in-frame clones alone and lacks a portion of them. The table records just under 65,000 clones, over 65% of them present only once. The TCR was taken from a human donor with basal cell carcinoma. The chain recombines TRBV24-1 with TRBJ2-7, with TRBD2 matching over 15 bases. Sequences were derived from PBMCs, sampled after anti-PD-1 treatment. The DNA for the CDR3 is TGTGCCACCAGTGATTTTGGATTGGGACTAGCGGGGGGCCCGGACGAGCAGTACTTC. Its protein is CATSDFGLGLAGGPDEQYF.